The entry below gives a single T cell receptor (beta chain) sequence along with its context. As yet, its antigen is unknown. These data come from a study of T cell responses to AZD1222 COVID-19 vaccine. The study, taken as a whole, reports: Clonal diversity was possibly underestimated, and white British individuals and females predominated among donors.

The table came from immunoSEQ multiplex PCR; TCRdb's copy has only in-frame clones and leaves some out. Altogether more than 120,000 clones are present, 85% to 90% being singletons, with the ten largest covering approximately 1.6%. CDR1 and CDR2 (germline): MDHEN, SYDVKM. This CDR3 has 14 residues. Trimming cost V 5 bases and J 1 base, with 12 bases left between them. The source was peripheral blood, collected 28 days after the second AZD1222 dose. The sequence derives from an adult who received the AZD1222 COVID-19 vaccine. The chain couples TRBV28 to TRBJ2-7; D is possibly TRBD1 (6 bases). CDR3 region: CASSHLGTSYEQYF. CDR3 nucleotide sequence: TGTGCCAGCAGTCATTTAGGGACATCCTACGAGCAGTACTTC.